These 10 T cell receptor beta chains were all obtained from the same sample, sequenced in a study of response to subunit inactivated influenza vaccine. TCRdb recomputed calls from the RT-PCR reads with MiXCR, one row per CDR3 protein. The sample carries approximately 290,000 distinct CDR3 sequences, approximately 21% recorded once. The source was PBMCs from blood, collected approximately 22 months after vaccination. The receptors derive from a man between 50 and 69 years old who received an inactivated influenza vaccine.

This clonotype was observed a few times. CDR3 amino acids: CASSLGAGVGNQPQHF. The DNA of the CDR3 is TGTGCCAGCAGCTTAGGTGCGGGGGTTGGCAATCAGCCCCAGCATTTT. The chain is built from TRBV7-2 and TRBJ1-5; a possible D gene is TRBD1 (5 bases). This CDR3 region has 16 residues. CDR1 and CDR2 from the germline V gene are SGHTA and FQGNSA. The germline V and J ends were trimmed by 1 base and 2 bases, with 12 bases remaining between them.

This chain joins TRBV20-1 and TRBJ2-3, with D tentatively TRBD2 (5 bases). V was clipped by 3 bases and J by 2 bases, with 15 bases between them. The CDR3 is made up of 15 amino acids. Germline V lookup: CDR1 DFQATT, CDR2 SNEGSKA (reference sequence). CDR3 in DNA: TGCAGTGCTAGGCCAGGCAGCGGTTCCACAGATACGCAGTATTTT. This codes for CSARPGSGSTDTQYF.

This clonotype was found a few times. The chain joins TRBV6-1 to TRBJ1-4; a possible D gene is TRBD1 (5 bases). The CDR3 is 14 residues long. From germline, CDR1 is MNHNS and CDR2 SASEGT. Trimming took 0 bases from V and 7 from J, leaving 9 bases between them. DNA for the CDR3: TGTGCCAGCAGTGAAGCTCAGGGTGGTGAAAAACTGTTTTTT. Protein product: CASSEAQGGEKLFF.

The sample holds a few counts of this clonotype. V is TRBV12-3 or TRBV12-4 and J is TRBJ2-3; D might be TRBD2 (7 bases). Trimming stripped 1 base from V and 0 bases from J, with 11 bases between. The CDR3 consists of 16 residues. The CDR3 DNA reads TGTGCCAGCAGTTTAGGCGGGGGCCTTAGCACAGATACGCAGTATTTT. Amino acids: CASSLGGGLSTDTQYF.

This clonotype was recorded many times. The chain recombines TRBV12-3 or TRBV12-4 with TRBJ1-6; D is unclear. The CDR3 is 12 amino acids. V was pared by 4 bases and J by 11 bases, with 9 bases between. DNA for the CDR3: TGTGCCAGCAGTTCTCTCGGGACACCCCTCCACTTT. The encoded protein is CASSSLGTPLHF.

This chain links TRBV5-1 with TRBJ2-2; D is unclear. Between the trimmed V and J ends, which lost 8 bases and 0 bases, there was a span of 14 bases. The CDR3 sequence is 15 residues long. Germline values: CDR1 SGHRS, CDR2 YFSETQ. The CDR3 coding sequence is TGCGCCAGTTCCCCCACCCCACCGAACACCGGGGAGCTGTTTTTT. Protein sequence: CASSPTPPNTGELFF.

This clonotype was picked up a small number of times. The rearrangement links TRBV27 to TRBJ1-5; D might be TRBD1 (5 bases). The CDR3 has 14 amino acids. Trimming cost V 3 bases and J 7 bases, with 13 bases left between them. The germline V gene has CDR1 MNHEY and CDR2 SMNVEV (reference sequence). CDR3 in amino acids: CASSFRGFGQPQHF. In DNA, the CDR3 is TGTGCCAGCAGTTTTAGGGGATTTGGGCAGCCCCAGCATTTT.

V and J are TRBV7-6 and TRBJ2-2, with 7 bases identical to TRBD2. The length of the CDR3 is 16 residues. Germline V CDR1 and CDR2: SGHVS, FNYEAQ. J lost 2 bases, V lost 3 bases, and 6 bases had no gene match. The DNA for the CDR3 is TGTGCCAGCAGCTTGGTCGGCGGGGGAAACACCGGGGAGCTGTTTTTT. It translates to CASSLVGGGNTGELFF.

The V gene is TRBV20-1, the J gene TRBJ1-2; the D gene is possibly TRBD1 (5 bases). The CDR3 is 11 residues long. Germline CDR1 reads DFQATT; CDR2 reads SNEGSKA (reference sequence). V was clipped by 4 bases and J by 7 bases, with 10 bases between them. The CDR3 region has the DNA TGCAGTGCTACCGGGACGGGTGGCTACACCTTC. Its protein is CSATGTGGYTF.

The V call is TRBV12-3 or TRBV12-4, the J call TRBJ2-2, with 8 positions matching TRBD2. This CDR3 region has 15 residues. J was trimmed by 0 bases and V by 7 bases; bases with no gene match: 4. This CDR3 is CASTRGGTNTGELFF. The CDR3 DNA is TGTGCCAGCACCCGCGGGGGGACGAACACCGGGGAGCTGTTTTTT.